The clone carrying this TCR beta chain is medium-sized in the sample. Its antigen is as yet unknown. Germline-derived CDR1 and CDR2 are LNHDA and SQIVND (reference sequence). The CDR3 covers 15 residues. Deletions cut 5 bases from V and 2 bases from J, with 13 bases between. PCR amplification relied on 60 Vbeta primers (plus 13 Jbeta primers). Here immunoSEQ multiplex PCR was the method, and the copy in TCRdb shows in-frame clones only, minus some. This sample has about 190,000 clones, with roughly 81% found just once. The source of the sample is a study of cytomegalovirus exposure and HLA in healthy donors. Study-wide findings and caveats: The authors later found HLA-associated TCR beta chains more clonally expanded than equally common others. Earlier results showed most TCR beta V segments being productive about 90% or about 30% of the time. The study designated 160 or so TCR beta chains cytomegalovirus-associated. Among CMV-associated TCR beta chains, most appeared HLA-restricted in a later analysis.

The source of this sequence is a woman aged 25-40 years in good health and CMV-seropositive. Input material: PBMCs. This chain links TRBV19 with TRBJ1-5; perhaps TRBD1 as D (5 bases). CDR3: CASSSGLRGNQPQHF. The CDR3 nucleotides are TGTGCCAGTAGTTCAGGGTTGCGAGGCAATCAGCCCCAGCATTTT.